This is a list of T cell receptor beta chains from one sample in a study of blood T cell repertoires in COVID-19. TCRdb's copy holds only in-frame clones and misses some; the assay was immunoSEQ multiplex PCR. This sample carries approximately 120,000 clones, roughly 72% of them seen once, and the ten largest clones take over 5.5%. What was sequenced was peripheral blood. Every receptor here comes from a man older than 75 with COVID-19, enrolled during active disease. Each CDR3 is given with its conserved first and last residue. D genes are given only for firm matches. The size field is filled for only some rows; it gives once, few, many or a size class.

V	J	size	D	CDR3	DNA
TRBV7-9	TRBJ1-3	NA	TRBD1	CASSQDREWYTIYF	TGTGCCAGCAGCCAGGACAGGGAATGGTACACCATATATTTT
TRBV6-6	TRBJ2-3	NA	TRBD1	CASSHGVAGGGTDTQYF	TGTGCCAGCAGTCATGGGGTAGCAGGGGGTGGGACAGATACGCAGTATTTT
TRBV19	TRBJ2-1	NA	TRBD1	CASSGDRDLHNEQFF	TGTGCCAGTAGTGGCGACAGGGATTTGCACAATGAGCAGTTCTTC
TRBV29-1	TRBJ2-1	NA	TRBD2	CSVVTGTSGRWVTYEQFF	TGCAGCGTGGTCACCGGGACTAGCGGGAGATGGGTCACGTATGAGCAGTTCTTC
TRBV7-9	TRBJ2-7	NA	NA	CASSLESIGYDEQYF	TGTGCCAGCAGCTTAGAGTCAATCGGTTACGACGAGCAGTACTTC
TRBV30	TRBJ2-2	NA	TRBD2	CAWSVRAGGHTGELFF	TGTGCCTGGAGTGTACGAGCGGGAGGCCACACCGGGGAGCTGTTTTTT
TRBV7-3	TRBJ2-1	NA	NA	CASSLTYRDEQFF	TGTGCCAGCAGCTTAACGTATCGAGATGAGCAGTTCTTC
TRBV5-1	TRBJ2-7	once	TRBD1	CASSLTGQGLGEQYF	TGCGCCAGCAGCTTGACGGGACAGGGGTTAGGCGAGCAGTACTTC
TRBV25-1	TRBJ1-4	NA	NA	CASSEAGRSEKLFF	TGTGCCAGCAGTGAAGCGGGGCGCTCGGAAAAACTGTTTTTT
TRBV7-9	TRBJ2-5	NA	TRBD2	CASSPGLGFQETQYF	TGTGCCAGCAGCCCGGGACTAGGGTTCCAAGAGACCCAGTACTTC
TRBV5-6	TRBJ1-2	few	NA	CASSLRTGEGYTF	TGTGCCAGCAGCTTACGAACGGGGGAAGGCTACACCTTC
TRBV27	TRBJ2-2	NA	TRBD2	CASWGAGGPNTGELFF	TGTGCCAGCTGGGGAGCGGGAGGCCCGAACACCGGGGAGCTGTTTTTT
TRBV12-2	TRBJ2-3	NA	NA	CASRLSSGVAGTDTQYF	TGTGCAAGTCGCTTATCTTCAGGGGTAGCGGGGACAGATACGCAGTATTTT
TRBV2	TRBJ2-2	few	NA	CASSESSYYTGELFF	TGTGCCAGCAGTGAATCATCCTACTACACCGGGGAGCTGTTTTTT
TRBV5-1	TRBJ1-2	NA	TRBD1	CASSLLTGTGELNYGYTF	TGCGCCAGCAGCTTACTCACCGGGACAGGGGAGTTGAACTATGGCTACACCTTC
TRBV5-1	TRBJ1-1	NA	TRBD1	CASSLTQGEDTEAFF	TGCGCCAGCAGTCTGACCCAGGGGGAAGACACTGAAGCTTTCTTT
TRBV19	TRBJ2-2	NA	NA	CASMGLRGPKGTGELFF	TGTGCCAGTATGGGCTTGCGGGGCCCCAAAGGGACCGGGGAGCTGTTTTTT
TRBV7-2	TRBJ2-3	NA	TRBD2	CASRAGNTDTQYF	TGTGCCAGCAGAGCGGGAAACACAGATACGCAGTATTTT
TRBV19	TRBJ2-7	NA	TRBD1	CASTGTGVEQYF	TGTGCCAGTACCGGGACAGGGGTCGAGCAGTACTTC
TRBV18	TRBJ1-1	NA	NA	CASWTGGYTEAFF	TGTGCCAGCTGGACGGGGGGGTACACTGAAGCTTTCTTT
TRBV5-4	TRBJ2-3	NA	NA	CASSLPSTDTQYF	TGTGCCAGCAGCTTGCCCTCCACAGATACGCAGTATTTT
TRBV28	TRBJ2-3	NA	NA	CASSLYEARQDTQYF	TGTGCCAGCAGTTTATACGAGGCCCGGCAGGATACGCAGTATTTT
TRBV6-6	TRBJ1-6	many	NA	CASRTGQLHNSPLHF	TGTGCCAGCAGAACCGGACAGTTACATAATTCACCCCTCCACTTT
TRBV19	TRBJ2-3	NA	TRBD2	CARRLAGAPDTQYF	TGTGCCAGAAGACTAGCGGGAGCGCCAGATACGCAGTATTTT
TRBV5-5	TRBJ2-3	NA	TRBD2	CASRNSGGDPDTQYF	TGTGCCAGCAGAAATAGCGGGGGAGACCCAGATACGCAGTATTTT
TRBV9	TRBJ1-2	NA	NA	CASAWGGNYGYTF	TGTGCCAGCGCATGGGGGGGTAACTATGGCTACACCTTC
TRBV10-2	TRBJ2-3	NA	NA	CASIDDRWIRTDTQYF	TGCGCCAGCATCGATGACAGGTGGATTCGCACAGATACGCAGTATTTT
TRBV27	TRBJ1-2	few	NA	CASSLSPGLYGYTF	TGTGCCAGCAGTTTAAGCCCAGGACTATATGGCTACACCTTC
TRBV20-1	TRBJ2-1	once	TRBD2	CSASDVLGTSGRNEQFF	TGCAGTGCTAGTGACGTCCTTGGGACTAGCGGGAGAAATGAGCAGTTCTTC
TRBV15	TRBJ2-2	NA	NA	CATSRRRGTSVELFF	TGTGCCACCAGCAGACGTCGGGGAACCTCGGTGGAGCTGTTTTTT
TRBV6-5	TRBJ2-7	few	TRBD1	CASSYWQGARRYEQYF	TGTGCCAGCAGTTACTGGCAGGGGGCGCGAAGGTACGAGCAGTACTTC
TRBV11-2	TRBJ2-7	NA	TRBD2	CASSPKFSASGSMYEQYF	TGTGCCAGCAGCCCTAAATTCTCGGCTAGCGGGAGTATGTACGAGCAGTACTTC
TRBV28	TRBJ2-7	NA	TRBD2	CASSLNVFAGVNHEQYF	TGTGCCAGCAGTTTAAATGTCTTTGCGGGAGTCAACCACGAGCAGTACTTC
TRBV2	TRBJ2-3	NA	NA	CASAVRGSLDTQYF	TGTGCCAGCGCGGTCAGGGGTTCTTTAGATACGCAGTATTTT
TRBV28	TRBJ2-3	NA	NA	CASTGGTDTQYF	TGTGCCAGCACGGGAGGCACAGATACGCAGTATTTT
TRBV28	TRBJ1-2	NA	NA	CASSLDNLYGYTF	TGTGCCAGCAGTTTGGACAATCTCTATGGCTACACCTTC
TRBV27	TRBJ2-5	NA	TRBD2	CASSTYSGSPRETQYF	TGTGCCAGCAGTACCTATAGCGGGAGCCCTCGAGAGACCCAGTACTTC
TRBV7-9	TRBJ2-7	NA	TRBD1	CASSRTGGGNDEQYF	TGTGCCAGCAGCAGGACAGGGGGCGGAAACGACGAGCAGTACTTC
TRBV4-1	TRBJ2-5	NA	NA	CASSQGPLVETQYF	TGCGCCAGCAGCCAAGGGCCCCTAGTGGAGACCCAGTACTTC
TRBV3-1/TRBV3-2	TRBJ1-1	NA	TRBD1	CASSPHGQGGTEAFF	TGTGCCAGCAGCCCTCACGGACAGGGCGGCACTGAAGCTTTCTTT
TRBV4-3	TRBJ1-4	NA	TRBD1	CASSQEHRGRKLFF	TGCGCCAGCAGCCAAGAGCACAGGGGGCGGAAACTGTTTTTT
TRBV28	TRBJ1-5	NA	TRBD1	CASSLMGQGGQPQHF	TGTGCCAGCAGTTTAATGGGACAGGGCGGTCAGCCCCAGCATTTT
TRBV11-3	TRBJ1-1	once	NA	CASSLWPGQMNTEAFF	TGTGCCAGCAGCTTATGGCCGGGACAAATGAACACTGAAGCTTTCTTT
TRBV28	TRBJ2-7	NA	TRBD2	CASSDLTGGVYEQYF	TGTGCCAGCAGCGACCTTACGGGGGGGGTCTACGAGCAGTACTTC
TRBV5-6	TRBJ2-7	NA	NA	CASSRSYEQYF	TGTGCCAGCAGCCGCTCCTACGAGCAGTACTTC